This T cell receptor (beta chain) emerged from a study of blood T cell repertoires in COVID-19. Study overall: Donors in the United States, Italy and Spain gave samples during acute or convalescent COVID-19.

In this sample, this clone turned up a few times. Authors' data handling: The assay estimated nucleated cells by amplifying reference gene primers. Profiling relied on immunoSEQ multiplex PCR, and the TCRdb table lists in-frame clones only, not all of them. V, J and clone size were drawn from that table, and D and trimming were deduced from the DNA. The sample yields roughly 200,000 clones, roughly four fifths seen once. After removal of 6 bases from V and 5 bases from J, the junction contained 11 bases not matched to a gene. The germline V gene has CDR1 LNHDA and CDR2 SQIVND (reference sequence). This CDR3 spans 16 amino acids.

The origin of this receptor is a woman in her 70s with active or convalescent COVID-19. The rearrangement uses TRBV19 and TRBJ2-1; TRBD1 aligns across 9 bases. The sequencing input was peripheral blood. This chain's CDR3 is CASSPGTGYTDNEQFF. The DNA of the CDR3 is TGTGCCAGTAGCCCAGGGACAGGGTACACTGACAATGAGCAGTTCTTC. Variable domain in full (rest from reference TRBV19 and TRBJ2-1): DGGITQSPKYLFRKEGQNVTLSCEQNLNHDAMYWYRQDPGQGLRLIYYSQIVNDFQKGDIAEGYSVSREKKESFPLTVTSAQKNPTAFYLCASSPGTGYTDNEQFFGPGTRLTVL.